Below, 5 T cell receptor beta chains from the same sample are listed, as sequenced in a study of blood T cell repertoires in COVID-19. This table comes from immunoSEQ multiplex PCR, and its TCRdb copy is limited to in-frame clones, with some not included. The table includes 80,000 to 100,000 clones, around 78% detected once. The material sequenced was peripheral blood. The receptors shown here come from a human donor in a cohort sampled during active COVID-19.

The chain recombines TRBV5-1 with TRBJ2-1, with D possibly TRBD1 on 5 matching bases. There are 15 residues in the CDR3. V dropped 3 bases and J dropped 0 bases, with 10 bases sitting between them. Germline loops: CDR1 SGHRS, CDR2 YFSETQ. In nucleotides, the CDR3 is TGCGCCAGCAGCTGGACATGGGGCTCCTACAATGAGCAGTTCTTC. This sequence encodes CASSWTWGSYNEQFF.

This clone was observed a handful of times. The gene calls are TRBV18 and TRBJ2-1; a weak D match, TRBD1 (6 bases). V was pared by 4 bases and J by 4 bases, with 8 bases between. The CDR3 totals 13 residues. The V gene's germline CDR1 is KGHSH and CDR2 LQKENI. Written as DNA, the CDR3 is TGTGCCAGCTCACTCGGGACATACAATGAGCAGTTCTTC. Protein sequence: CASSLGTYNEQFF.

The V and J genes are TRBV27 and TRBJ2-7, with TRBD1 matching 8 bases. This CDR3 has 15 amino acids. The junction had 10 bases not matched to a gene; V was cut back by 3 bases and J by 6 bases. Germline CDR1 is MNHEY and CDR2 is SMNVEV (reference sequence). The CDR3 reads CASSFGQGLTGEQYF. CDR3 bases: TGTGCCAGCAGTTTCGGACAGGGATTAACCGGCGAGCAGTACTTC.

The chain carries TRBV25-1 and TRBJ2-1; D possibly corresponds to TRBD2 (5 bases). CDR1 MGHDK and CDR2 SYGVNS come from the germline V gene. The CDR3 spans 15 residues. Deletions cut 7 bases from V and 0 bases from J, with 13 bases between. The CDR3 is CASKGSVSSYNEQFF. CDR3 in DNA: TGTGCCAGCAAAGGGAGCGTGAGCTCCTACAATGAGCAGTTCTTC.

The rearrangement uses TRBV1 and TRBJ2-3; the D segment call TRBD2 is taken from the table without a DNA check. TRBV1 is a documented pseudogene. This CDR3 spans 20 amino acids. In DNA, the CDR3 is TGCACCAGCAGCCCGAAAGCTAGCGGGAGAATTGAGCTTAGCACAGATACGCAGTATTTT. Encoded protein: CTSSPKASGRIELSTDTQYF.